This T cell receptor (beta chain) originates from a study of vaccination and CD4 T cells after COVID-19. Study context: Two mRNA vaccine doses were given, either BNT162b2 or mRNA-1273. Cells received overlapping spike peptides from SARS-CoV-2, HCoV-NL63, HCoV-OC43 and HCoV-229E as stimulation.

The Oncomine TCR Beta short-read assay sequenced DNA from cultured CD4+ T cells. TCRdb fed the PCR reads into MiXCR, producing one record per CDR3 protein. Among 6,500 to 9,000 distinct CDR3 sequences listed, approximately 22% were seen once. A few counts support this clonotype. The antigen remains undetermined. Findings and limits, study-wide: Post-vaccination reactive clonotypes (median about 40) did not differ significantly from post-infection (more than 20).

Sample treatment: approximately nine-day PBMC culture with coronavirus spike peptide pools or control peptides (ViraFEST assay). Expanded clonotypes were found by TCR sequencing after peptide-pool stimulation (ViraFEST). The germline V gene encodes CDR1 SEHNR and CDR2 FQNEAQ (reference sequence). V was clipped by 5 bases and J by 5 bases; unmatched bases: 6. The CDR3 length is 15 residues. The chain joins TRBV7-9 to TRBJ1-5, with 10 bases aligning to TRBD1. The source was CD4+ T cells from blood, cultured in vitro, collected after SARS-CoV-2 vaccination. This TCR was recovered from a human donor who had recovered from COVID-19. The CDR3 DNA reads as TGTGCCAGCAGCCCCCAGACAGGGGGCGATCAGCCCCAGCATTTT. Protein sequence: CASSPQTGGDQPQHF.